Listed below are T cell receptor beta chains from one sample, sequenced in a study of blood T cell repertoires in COVID-19. Repertoires were generated with immunoSEQ multiplex PCR, while TCRdb's copy carries only in-frame clones and drops some. The sample has around 260,000 clones, approximately 88% seen once; the top ten hold about 9.4%. Source material: peripheral blood. These receptors were taken from a woman in her 70s with COVID-19, enrolled during active disease. CDR3s include the opening cysteine and the closing phenylalanine or tryptophan. The D gene is left open where the match is weak. Some rows have no size entry. The others give once, few or many, or a class for an expanded clone.

CDR3 length,J gene,clone size,D gene,V gene,CDR3 DNA,CDR3 protein
12,TRBJ1-4,NA,NA,TRBV24-1,TGTGCCACCTCAAAGACTTGGGAAAAACTGTTTTTT,CATSKTWEKLFF
12,TRBJ1-5,NA,NA,TRBV6-5,TGTGCCAGCAGTCCGACAGGACAGCCCCAGCATTTT,CASSPTGQPQHF
13,TRBJ1-2,NA,NA,TRBV19,TGTGCCAGTAGCCTTGACAGGTTTGGTGGCTACACCTTC,CASSLDRFGGYTF
15,TRBJ2-7,once,TRBD1,TRBV2,TGTGCCAGCAAAAACGAACAGGGGGGATTTGGCGAGCAGTACTTC,CASKNEQGGFGEQYF
14,TRBJ2-1,NA,NA,TRBV3-1/TRBV3-2,TGTGCCAGCAGCCAAGATCTCGTAACTTATGAGCAGTTCTTC,CASSQDLVTYEQFF
14,TRBJ2-7,NA,NA,TRBV28,TGTGCCAGCAGCGCGACGGACAGCTCCTACGAGCAGTACTTC,CASSATDSSYEQYF
12,TRBJ1-1,NA,NA,TRBV28,TGTGCCAGCAGTTTTCGGGTGACTGAAGCTTTCTTT,CASSFRVTEAFF
14,TRBJ2-2,NA,NA,TRBV11-3,TGTGCCAGCAAAGAGGCAGCCTCCACCGGGGAGCTGTTTTTT,CASKEAASTGELFF
19,TRBJ2-2,few,TRBD1,TRBV19,TGTGCCAGTAGTCTGACAGGGCCTGCCACTACATCGAACACCGGGGAGCTGTTTTTT,CASSLTGPATTSNTGELFF
14,TRBJ2-1,NA,TRBD2,TRBV11-3,TGTGCCAGCAGCGAGGGACTAGGGACCAATGAGCAGTTCTTC,CASSEGLGTNEQFF
14,TRBJ2-7,NA,TRBD2,TRBV6-5,TGTGCCAGCAGTTCCCTAGCGGGAGGATCCGAGCAGTACTTC,CASSSLAGGSEQYF
15,TRBJ2-7,NA,NA,TRBV6-4,TGTGCCAGCAGTGATGGTTGGTTGCGAACCTACGAGCAGTACTTC,CASSDGWLRTYEQYF
16,TRBJ1-3,NA,NA,TRBV5-1,TGCGCCAGCAGCTCGACAGTTGGGCTCTCTGGAAACACCATATATTTT,CASSSTVGLSGNTIYF
15,TRBJ2-7,once,TRBD2,TRBV28,TGTGCCAGCAGGGGTAGCGGGATTCTATACTACGAGCAGTACTTC,CASRGSGILYYEQYF
15,TRBJ2-7,NA,NA,TRBV11-3,TGTGCCAGCAGCTTAGGTGTGGAGGGTCCCTACGAGCAGTACTTC,CASSLGVEGPYEQYF
16,TRBJ2-2,NA,TRBD1,TRBV19,TGTGCCAGCCGGCAACAGGGACAGCTGAACACCGGGGAGCTGTTTTTT,CASRQQGQLNTGELFF
14,TRBJ1-2,NA,TRBD1,TRBV5-1,TGCGCCAGCAGCTCGACAGGGGAGGGCTATGGCTACACCTTC,CASSSTGEGYGYTF
16,TRBJ2-5,NA,TRBD2,TRBV5-1,TGCGCCAGCAGCTTTTTGGCGGGAGGGCCGGGTGAGACCCAGTACTTC,CASSFLAGGPGETQYF
13,TRBJ1-5,NA,NA,TRBV6-6,TGTGCCAGCAGTTACTCGCGGGCTGATCCCCAGCATTTT,CASSYSRADPQHF
13,TRBJ1-5,NA,NA,TRBV3-1/TRBV3-2,TGTGCCAGCGGCGGCGGGGCGAGACAGCCCCAGCATTTT,CASGGGARQPQHF
14,TRBJ2-7,NA,NA,TRBV3-1/TRBV3-2,TGTGCCAGCAGCCCAATGACATCAACCTACGAGCAGTACTTC,CASSPMTSTYEQYF
15,TRBJ2-2,NA,NA,TRBV7-6,TGTGCCAGCAGCTTCAGGGGAGGGGGCACCGGGGAGCTGTTTTTT,CASSFRGGGTGELFF
18,TRBJ2-5,NA,TRBD2,TRBV4-1,TGCGCCAGCAGCCAATATCCTAGCGGGAGGGCCAGTTCGGAGACCCAGTACTTC,CASSQYPSGRASSETQYF
13,TRBJ2-7,NA,TRBD2,TRBV29-1,TGCAGCGCCGGGACTAGCGGGACCTACGAGCAGTACTTC,CSAGTSGTYEQYF
15,TRBJ2-2,NA,NA,TRBV19,TGTGCCAGTATGGGCGCGGGACCCACCACCGGGGAGCTGTTTTTT,CASMGAGPTTGELFF
18,TRBJ1-1,NA,TRBD1,TRBV4-3,TGCGCCAGCAGCCAAGATGGGGGACAGGGGAGGATGAACACTGAAGCTTTCTTT,CASSQDGGQGRMNTEAFF
14,TRBJ2-7,NA,NA,TRBV19,TGTGCCAGTAGTATCAGACAGAGCTCCTACGAGCAGTACTTC,CASSIRQSSYEQYF
16,TRBJ2-1,NA,TRBD2,TRBV7-3,TGTGCCAGCAGCTTACGGCGGGGCGGGAGCACGAATGAGCAGTTCTTC,CASSLRRGGSTNEQFF
13,TRBJ1-5,NA,NA,TRBV7-3,TGTGCCAGCAGCTTGACAGGATTGGAGCCCCAGCATTTT,CASSLTGLEPQHF
16,TRBJ2-7,NA,TRBD2,TRBV3-1/TRBV3-2,TGTGCCAGCAGCCAAGATGAGGGACTAGCGTTGTACGAGCAGTACTTC,CASSQDEGLALYEQYF
14,TRBJ2-2,NA,NA,TRBV3-1/TRBV3-2,TGTGCCAGCAGCCAAATCCGGGGCACCGGGGAGCTGTTTTTT,CASSQIRGTGELFF
17,TRBJ2-7,NA,TRBD1,TRBV30,TGTGCCTGGTCCACTCGGACAGGGGGGGGTTTTACCTACGAGCAGTACTTC,CAWSTRTGGGFTYEQYF
14,TRBJ1-5,NA,NA,TRBV6-5,TGTGCCAGCAGTAAATCACGCGACAGTCAGCCCCAGCATTTT,CASSKSRDSQPQHF
12,TRBJ2-1,once,NA,TRBV4-1,TGCGCCAGTGGGCAGTCCTACAATGAGCAGTTCTTC,CASGQSYNEQFF
16,TRBJ1-1,NA,TRBD1,TRBV4-2,TGTGCCAGCAGCCAAGTCCAGGGGGCTATGAACACTGAAGCTTTCTTT,CASSQVQGAMNTEAFF
14,TRBJ2-3,NA,TRBD1,TRBV24-1,TGTGCCACCAGTGACCCGACAGGGACAGATACGCAGTATTTT,CATSDPTGTDTQYF
11,TRBJ1-2,NA,NA,TRBV28,TGTGCCAGCAGCATCAACTATGGCTACACCTTC,CASSINYGYTF
16,TRBJ2-3,NA,NA,TRBV7-9,TGTGCCAGCAGCTCCAGGGTCACTTGGGACACAGATACGCAGTATTTT,CASSSRVTWDTDTQYF
15,TRBJ2-1,NA,NA,TRBV6-1,TGTGCCAGCAGTGAGCAACGGGAGTCCTACAATGAGCAGTTCTTC,CASSEQRESYNEQFF
13,TRBJ2-2,NA,TRBD1,TRBV11-3,TGTGCCAGCAGTCCGGGACAGCCCGGGGAGCTGTTTTTT,CASSPGQPGELFF
18,TRBJ2-4,NA,TRBD2,TRBV19,TGTGCCAGTAGTATTAGTAGCGGGAGGGGCCTAGCCAAAAACATTCAGTACTTC,CASSISSGRGLAKNIQYF
15,TRBJ2-3,NA,TRBD2,TRBV7-9,TGTGCCAGCAGACCTAGCGGGAGGGGCGAAGATACGCAGTATTTT,CASRPSGRGEDTQYF
14,TRBJ2-1,NA,TRBD2,TRBV6-5,TGTGCCAGTCGGGGGGAGTTGGGTAGGAATGAGCAGTTCTTC,CASRGELGRNEQFF
14,TRBJ1-4,NA,TRBD1,TRBV7-9,TGTGCCAGCAGACAACAGGGGGCCGGTGAAAAACTGTTTTTT,CASRQQGAGEKLFF